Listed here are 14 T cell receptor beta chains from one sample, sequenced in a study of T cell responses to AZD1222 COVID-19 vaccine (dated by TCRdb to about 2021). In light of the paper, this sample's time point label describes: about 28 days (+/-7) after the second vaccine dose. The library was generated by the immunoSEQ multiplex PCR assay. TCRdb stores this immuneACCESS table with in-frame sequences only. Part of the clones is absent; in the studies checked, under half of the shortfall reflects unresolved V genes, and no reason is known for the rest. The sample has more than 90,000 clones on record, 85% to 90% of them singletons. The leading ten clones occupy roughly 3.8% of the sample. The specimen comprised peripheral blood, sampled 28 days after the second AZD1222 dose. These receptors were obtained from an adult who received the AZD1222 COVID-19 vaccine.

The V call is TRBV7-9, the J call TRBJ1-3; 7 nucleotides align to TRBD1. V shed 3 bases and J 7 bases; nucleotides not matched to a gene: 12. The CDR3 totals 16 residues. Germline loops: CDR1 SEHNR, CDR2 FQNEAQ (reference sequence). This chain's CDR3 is CASSLDDRVEGNTIYF. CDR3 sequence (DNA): TGTGCCAGCAGCTTGGATGACAGGGTTGAGGGGAACACCATATATTTT.

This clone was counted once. The CDR3 loop is CANTDREAYNEQFF. CDR3 bases: TGTGCCAATACGGACCGTGAGGCCTACAATGAGCAGTTCTTC. The V gene is TRBV21-1, the J gene TRBJ2-1. TRBV21-1 is labeled a pseudogene. The CDR3 has 14 amino acids.

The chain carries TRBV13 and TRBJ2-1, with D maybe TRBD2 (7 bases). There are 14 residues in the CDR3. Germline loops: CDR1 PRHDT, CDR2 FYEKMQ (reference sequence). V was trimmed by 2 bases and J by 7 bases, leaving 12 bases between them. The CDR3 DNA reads TGTGCCAGCAGCTTATGGGGGAGGGGGAATGAGCAGTTCTTC. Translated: CASSLWGRGNEQFF.

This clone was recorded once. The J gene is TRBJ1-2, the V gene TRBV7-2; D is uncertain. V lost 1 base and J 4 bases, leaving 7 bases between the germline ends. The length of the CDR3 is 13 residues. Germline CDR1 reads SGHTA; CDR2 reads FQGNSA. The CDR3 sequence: CASSLDPIYGYTF. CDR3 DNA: TGTGCCAGCAGCTTAGATCCTATCTATGGCTACACCTTC.

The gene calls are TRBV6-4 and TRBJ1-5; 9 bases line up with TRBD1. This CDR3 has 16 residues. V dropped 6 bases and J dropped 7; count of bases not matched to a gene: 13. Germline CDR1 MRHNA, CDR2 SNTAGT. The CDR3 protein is CASRIRDREKVQPQHF. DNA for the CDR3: TGTGCCAGCAGAATCCGGGACAGGGAGAAGGTGCAGCCCCAGCATTTT.

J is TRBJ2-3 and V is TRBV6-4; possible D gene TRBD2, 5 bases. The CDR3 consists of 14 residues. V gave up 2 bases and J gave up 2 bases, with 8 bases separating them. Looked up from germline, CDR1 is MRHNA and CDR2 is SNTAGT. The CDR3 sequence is CASSDEGSTDTQYF. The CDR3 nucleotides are TGTGCCAGCAGTGACGAGGGCTCCACAGATACGCAGTATTTT.

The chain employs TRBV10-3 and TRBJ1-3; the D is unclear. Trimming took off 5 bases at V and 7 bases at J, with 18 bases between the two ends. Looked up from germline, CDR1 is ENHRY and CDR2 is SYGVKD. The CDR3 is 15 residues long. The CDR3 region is CAISRAGLGRNTIYF. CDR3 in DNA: TGTGCCATCAGTCGTGCGGGATTGGGCCGGAACACCATATATTTT.

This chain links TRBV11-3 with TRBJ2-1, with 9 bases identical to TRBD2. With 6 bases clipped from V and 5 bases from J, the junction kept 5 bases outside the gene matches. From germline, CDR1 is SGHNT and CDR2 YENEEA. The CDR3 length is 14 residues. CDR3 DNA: TGTGCCAGCAGAGCGGGAGGCGGGAACAATGAGCAGTTCTTC. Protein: CASRAGGGNNEQFF.

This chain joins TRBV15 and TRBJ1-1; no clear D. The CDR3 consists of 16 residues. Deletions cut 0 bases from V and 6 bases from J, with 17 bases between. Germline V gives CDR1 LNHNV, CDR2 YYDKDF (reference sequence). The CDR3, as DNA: TGTGCCACCAGCAGAGATCCTCAGGCAGCCTATTCTGAAGCTTTCTTT. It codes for CATSRDPQAAYSEAFF.

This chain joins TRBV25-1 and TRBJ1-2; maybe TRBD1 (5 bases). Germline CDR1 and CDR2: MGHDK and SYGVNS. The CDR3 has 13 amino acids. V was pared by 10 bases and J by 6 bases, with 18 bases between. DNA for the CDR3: TGTGCCACCAGCTTTACGGGGGGTCATGGCTACACCTTC. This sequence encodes CATSFTGGHGYTF.

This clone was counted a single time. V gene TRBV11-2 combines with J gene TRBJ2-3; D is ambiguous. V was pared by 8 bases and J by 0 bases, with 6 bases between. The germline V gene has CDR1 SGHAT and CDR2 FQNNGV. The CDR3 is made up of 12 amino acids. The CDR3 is CASLASTDTQYF. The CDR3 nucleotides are TGTGCCAGCTTGGCTAGCACAGATACGCAGTATTTT.

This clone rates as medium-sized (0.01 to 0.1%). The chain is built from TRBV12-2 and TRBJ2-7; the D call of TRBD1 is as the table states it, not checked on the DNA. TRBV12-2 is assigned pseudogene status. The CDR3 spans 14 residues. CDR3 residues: CASRPGTGTYEQYF. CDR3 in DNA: TGTGCAAGTCGCCCAGGGACAGGGACCTACGAGCAGTACTTC.

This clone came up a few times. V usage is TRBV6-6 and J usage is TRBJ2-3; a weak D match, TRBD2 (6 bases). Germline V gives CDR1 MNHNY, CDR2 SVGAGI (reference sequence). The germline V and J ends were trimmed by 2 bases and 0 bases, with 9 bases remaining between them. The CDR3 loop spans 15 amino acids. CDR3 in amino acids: CASSYRGTSTDTQYF. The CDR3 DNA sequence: TGTGCCAGCAGTTACCGGGGGACCAGCACAGATACGCAGTATTTT.

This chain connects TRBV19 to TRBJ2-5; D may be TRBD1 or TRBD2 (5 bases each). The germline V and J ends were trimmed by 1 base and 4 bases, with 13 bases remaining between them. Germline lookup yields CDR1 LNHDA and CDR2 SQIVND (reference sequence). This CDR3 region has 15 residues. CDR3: CASSIGGWSGETQYF. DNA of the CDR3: TGTGCCAGTAGTATAGGGGGGTGGAGTGGAGAGACCCAGTACTTC.